This T cell receptor (beta chain) was observed in a study of regulatory T cells in long-lasting Graves disease listed by TCRdb under 2021. Regarding the complete study: Persistent Graves' disease was defined as antithyroid drug treatment for over 5 years with persistently positive TSH receptor autoantibodies. The study took place in China and was registered as a clinical trial. A total of about 35 samples underwent TCR sequencing: about 13 from persistent and around 20 from newly diagnosed Graves' disease patients. Antithyroid drugs had been taken for approximately 9.5 years on average by persistent Graves' disease patients in the clinical cohort. Patients with persistent Graves' disease were compared with patients with newly diagnosed Graves' disease using TCR sequencing and RNA sequencing of peripheral blood.

Libraries came from multiplex PCR. Sequencing was performed on an Illumina HiSeq 4000. iRepertoire HTBI primers and Arm-PCR amplification of CDR3 regions were used to construct TCR beta libraries. Before sequencing, the PCR products underwent gel purification. Regarding the original processing steps: Across samples, 55 to 80 TRBV and roughly 15 TRBJ segments were identified and used for gene usage analysis of CDR3 amino acid clonotypes. Filtered high-quality paired reads were merged into contigs using COPE and FqMerger. BLAST was used to align contigs to IMGT TRBV, TRBD and TRBJ reference genes, with CDR3 defined following IMGT. Clonotypes above 0.1% frequency were classified as highly expanded clones. Shannon entropy was used to measure repertoire diversity, and the Gini coefficient was used to measure V-J evenness. A clonotype found in more than one individual was treated as public. TCRdb handled the public reads itself, with Q25 trimming in fastp and clone calling in MiXCR, and kept productive beta chains. Under each unique CDR3 protein, matching rows form one entry showing the most common genes and DNA. V and J calls and clone size were set by TCRdb, not the authors. The table for this sample lists around 450,000 distinct CDR3 sequences; 20% to 25% of them were counted only once. The top ten hold 6.5% to 9% of the sample.

The time point label here, explained by the study, means: persistent/refractory GD, antithyroid drugs over 5 years with positive TRAb. For both TCR sequencing and RNA sequencing, RNA was extracted from PBMCs in TRIzol. Graves' disease was diagnosed according to American Thyroid Association guidelines. Patients for the study were recruited at an endocrinology department in Xi'an, China. Each patient gave approximately 9.7 milliliters of peripheral blood, collected in an EDTA anticoagulant tube. Ficoll Paque Plus density gradient separation was used to isolate PBMCs, and no additional T cell sorting was done. RNA quality was checked with an Agilent 2100 Bioanalyzer and agarose gel, and concentration with a NanoDrop 2000. The germline V gene supplies CDR1 SGHRS and CDR2 YFSETQ. V is shortened by 5 bases, J by 8 bases, and the region joining them spans 16 bases. Including cysteine and phenylalanine, the CDR3 has 13 amino acids. Solely the CDR3 DNA is kept, with 39 bases framed from the first base.

What the authors observed across the whole study: Only peripheral blood was studied, because thyroid tissue, the primary lesion, was inaccessible. More public clonotypes were shared among persistent patients (roughly 2,700) than among newly diagnosed patients (approximately 1,000). The authors noted that the small sample size was a limitation that may lower accuracy. Persistent disease showed preferential use of TRBV28, TRBJ1-2 and TRBJ2-5, whereas newly diagnosed disease favored TRBV20-1 and TRBJ2-1. Sequencing and analysis were restricted to the TCR beta chain. Lower TCR Shannon entropy and fewer highly expanded clones were observed in persistent Graves' disease patients than in newly diagnosed patients, which suggested clonal expansion.

Note on this clonotype: The target of this receptor is not known. No qualities accompany the bases; no much larger clone lies one base away.

The TCR was taken from a female donor with Graves disease. The sequence joins TRBV5-1 to TRBJ1-2, and the D gene may be TRBD1, 5 bases matching. The material sequenced was peripheral blood mononuclear cells (PBMCs), taken when the disease was refractory, from a patient treated with antithyroid drugs. The nucleotide sequence is TGCGCCAGCAGTGGGGCCCCCACCTTCGGCTACACCTTC. The resulting protein is CASSGAPTFGYTF. With the portions outside the CDR3 filled from the reference TRBV5-1 and TRBJ1-2 genes, the complete variable region becomes KAGVTQTPRYLIKTRGQQVTLSCSPISGHRSVSWYQQTPGQGLQFLFEYFSETQRNKGNFPGRFSGRQFSNSRSEMNVSTLELGDSALYLCASSGAPTFGYTFGSGTRLTVV.